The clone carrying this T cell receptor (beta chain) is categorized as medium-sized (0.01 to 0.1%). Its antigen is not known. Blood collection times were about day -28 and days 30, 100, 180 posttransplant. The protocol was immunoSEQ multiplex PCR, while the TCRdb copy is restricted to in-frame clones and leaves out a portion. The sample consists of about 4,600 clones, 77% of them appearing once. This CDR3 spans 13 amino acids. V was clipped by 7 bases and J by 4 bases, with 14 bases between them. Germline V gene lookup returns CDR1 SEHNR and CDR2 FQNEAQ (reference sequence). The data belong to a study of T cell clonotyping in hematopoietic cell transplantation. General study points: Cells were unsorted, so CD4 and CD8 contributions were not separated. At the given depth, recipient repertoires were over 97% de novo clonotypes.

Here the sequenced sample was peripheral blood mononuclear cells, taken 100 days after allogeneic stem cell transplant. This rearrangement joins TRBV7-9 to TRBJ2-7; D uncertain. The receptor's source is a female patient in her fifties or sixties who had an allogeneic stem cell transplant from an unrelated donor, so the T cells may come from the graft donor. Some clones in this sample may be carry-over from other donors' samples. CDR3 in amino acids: CASTPLEVYEQYF. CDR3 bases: TGTGCCAGCACCCCCCTGGAAGTGTACGAGCAGTACTTC.